This T cell receptor beta chain was captured in a study of CD8+CD57+ T cells in acquired aplastic anemia. The wider study: Each DNA sample taken from sorted CD4+ and CD8+ cells came to about 3.2 ug on average.

Patients who underwent sequencing had shown CD8+CD57+ cell expansion by flow cytometry. Every one of the patients had aplastic anemia (severe, acquired). This clonotype was seen ten or more times. The target antigen is unknown. Genomic DNA constituted the template upon which TCR beta VDJ and CDR3 profiling was performed. MiXCR was run by TCRdb on the reads, yielding one entry per CDR3 protein. Of 180,000 or so distinct CDR3 sequences detected, approximately 48% appear once; the ten largest clones hold around 1.8%. Findings and limits, study-wide: A set of about 30 CD8+ CDR3 sequences was shared between patients and controls, and these sequences appeared highly expressed in patients. Significance was not reached for CD8+ Simpson's diversity between patients and controls.

The source is a human donor with aplastic anemia. Sequencing was performed on sorted CD4+, CD8+, or CD8+CD57+ T cells (not recorded which) from PBMCs.

CDR3 residues: CASSYSYREVFPTEAFF. The CDR3 DNA follows: TGTGCCAGCAGTTACTCATACAGGGAAGTTTTCCCCACTGAAGCTTTCTTT. The gene calls are TRBV6-7 and TRBJ1-1; a possible D gene is TRBD1 (6 bases). TRBV6-7 is an ORF, and what it does is uncertain. V was clipped by 0 bases and J by 4 bases, with 18 bases between them. The CDR3 extends over 17 amino acids.